Below are 11 T cell receptor beta chains sequenced from a single sample in a study of GPR56 and killer-like receptors on CD4 memory cells. Sorting by FACS used killer cell lectin-like receptor and GPR56 expression to define five CD4+ populations. Using the reads, TCRdb records one entry per CDR3 protein without DNA. This sample contains some 1,000 distinct CDR3 sequences. Sequenced input: memory CD4+ T cells from blood. These receptors originate from a human donor in good health.

This clonotype is medium-sized by frequency. The chain has TRBV7-2 and TRBJ2-5; TCRdb reports TRBD2, a call that lacks DNA to check it against. The CDR3 loop spans 15 amino acids. CDR1 and CDR2 from the germline V gene are SGHTA and FQGNSA. The CDR3 spells CASSLTSARQETQYF.

This clonotype counts as large (0.1 to 1%) by frequency. The chain carries TRBV27 and TRBJ1-2. This CDR3 comprises 14 residues. Looked up from germline, CDR1 is MNHEY and CDR2 is SMNVEV (reference sequence). CDR3: CASSSAGQDYGYTF.

The V gene is TRBV12-3 or TRBV12-4, the J gene TRBJ2-7. This CDR3 is built from 12 residues. The CDR3 reads CASSRRSYEQYF.

By frequency, this clonotype registers large (0.1 to 1%). This chain connects TRBV6-2 or TRBV6-3 to TRBJ2-1. The CDR3 is made up of 13 amino acids. Germline loops: CDR1 MNHEY, CDR2 SVGEGT. The CDR3 loop reads CASNYGVNNEQFF.

In terms of frequency, this clonotype is medium-sized (0.01 to 0.1%). CDR3 sequence: CASSLTRTTDTQYF. V usage is TRBV11-2 and J usage is TRBJ2-3. Germline V CDR1 and CDR2: SGHAT, FQNNGV. CDR3 length equals 14 residues. The whole variable domain, remainder taken from reference TRBV11-2 and TRBJ2-3, is EAGVAQSPRYKIIEKRQSVAFWCNPISGHATLYWYQQILGQGPKLLIQFQNNGVVDDSQLPKDRFSAERLKGVDSTLKIQPAKLEDSAVYLCASSLTRTTDTQYFGPGTRLTVL.

This sequence joins TRBV18 and TRBJ1-5. The V gene's germline CDR1 is KGHSH and CDR2 LQKENI. The CDR3 has 18 residues. The CDR3 spells CASSPGTSGTGGNQPQHF.

This chain links TRBV20-1 with TRBJ2-3; the D call from TCRdb, TRBD2, cannot be confirmed without DNA. Germline assignment: CDR1 DFQATT and CDR2 SNEGSKA (reference sequence). CDR3 length: 16 residues. The CDR3 region is CSAESTSGGPTDTQYF.

The gene calls are TRBV27 and TRBJ2-3; no DNA is available, so the TRBD2 call from TCRdb remains unchecked. The CDR3 has 16 amino acids. Germline V gene lookup returns CDR1 MNHEY and CDR2 SMNVEV (reference sequence). Here the CDR3 reads CASSLWLAGSTDTQYF.

According to its frequency, this clonotype is medium-sized (0.01 to 0.1%). This chain uses TRBV27 with TRBJ1-1. In germline, CDR1 is MNHEY, CDR2 SMNVEV (reference sequence). The CDR3 has 14 amino acids. This CDR3 reads CASSFSGINTEAFF.

The V call is TRBV12-3 or TRBV12-4, the J call TRBJ2-1. This CDR3 is built from 15 residues. CDR3 region: CASTFEDRFYNEQFF.

The chain joins TRBV4-2 to TRBJ2-3; TCRdb outputs TRBD2, but without DNA this stays unchecked. The CDR3 contains 16 residues. Germline CDR1 is LGHNA and CDR2 is YNFKEQ. The CDR3 sequence is CASSRGFRGGQDTQYF.